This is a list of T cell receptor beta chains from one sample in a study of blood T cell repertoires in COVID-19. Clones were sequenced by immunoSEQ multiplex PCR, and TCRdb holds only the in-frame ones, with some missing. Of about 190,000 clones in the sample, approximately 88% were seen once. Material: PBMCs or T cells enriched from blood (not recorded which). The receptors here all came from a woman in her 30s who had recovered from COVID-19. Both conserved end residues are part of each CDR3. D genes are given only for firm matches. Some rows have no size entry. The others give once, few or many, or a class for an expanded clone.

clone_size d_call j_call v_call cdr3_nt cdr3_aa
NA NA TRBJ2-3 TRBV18 TGTGCCAGCTCAGGGGCTGGCACAGATACGCAGTATTTT CASSGAGTDTQYF
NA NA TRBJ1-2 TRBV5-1 TGCGCCAGCAGCACCCTGGACAGTAACTATGGCTACACCTTC CASSTLDSNYGYTF
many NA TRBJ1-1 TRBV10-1 TGCGCCAGCAGTGACCCCGGGCAGGGGAACACTGAAGCTTTCTTT CASSDPGQGNTEAFF
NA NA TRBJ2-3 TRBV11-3 TGTGCCAGCAGCCCATCTGGGCTTACCACAGATACGCAGTATTTT CASSPSGLTTDTQYF
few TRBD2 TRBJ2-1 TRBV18 TGTGCCAGTTCCCTAGCGGAGAACTCCTACAATGAGCAGTTCTTC CASSLAENSYNEQFF
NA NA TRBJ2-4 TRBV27 TGTGCCAGCAGTTGGGCGTTAGCCAAAAACATTCAGTACTTC CASSWALAKNIQYF
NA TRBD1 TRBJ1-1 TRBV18 TGTGCCAGCTCACCGGGACAGATATTGAACACTGAAGCTTTCTTT CASSPGQILNTEAFF
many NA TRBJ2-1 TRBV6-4 TGTGCCAGCAGTGACGGCACGGGGGTTGATGAGCAGTTCTTC CASSDGTGVDEQFF
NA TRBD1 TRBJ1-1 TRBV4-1 TGCGCCAGCAGCCATCCGGGGAGGGACAGGTTAGCTTTCTTT CASSHPGRDRLAFF
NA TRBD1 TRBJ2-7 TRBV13 TGTGCCAGCAGCTTCACACAGGGGCGACTGGGGAACGAGCAGTACTTC CASSFTQGRLGNEQYF
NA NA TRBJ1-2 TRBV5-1 TGCGCCAGCAGCTCCCAACTGAAAGCTAACTATGGCTACACCTTC CASSSQLKANYGYTF
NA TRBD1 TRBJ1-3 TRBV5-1 TGCGCCAGCAGCCCTGATACAGGGGGCGGAAACACCATATATTTT CASSPDTGGGNTIYF
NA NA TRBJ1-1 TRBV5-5 TGTGCCAGCAGCTTGATTCCGGGCACTGAAGCTTTCTTT CASSLIPGTEAFF
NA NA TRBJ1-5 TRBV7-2 TGTGCCAGCAGCTTAGCAGCAGGTCAGCCCCAGCATTTT CASSLAAGQPQHF
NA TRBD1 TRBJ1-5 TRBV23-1 TGCGCCAGCAGCCGACCGAATGGGACAGGAGATCAGCCCCAGCATTTT CASSRPNGTGDQPQHF
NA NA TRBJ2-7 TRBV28 TGTGCCAGCAGTTTCAACTCCTACGAGCAGTACTTC CASSFNSYEQYF
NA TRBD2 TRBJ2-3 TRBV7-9 TGTGCCAGCAGCTTTTCCCTAGCGGGGGGATTCACAGATACGCAGTATTTT CASSFSLAGGFTDTQYF
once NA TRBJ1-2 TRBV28 TGTGCCAGCACCCTGGGAGGGGCGCGAGGCTATGGCTACACCTTC CASTLGGARGYGYTF
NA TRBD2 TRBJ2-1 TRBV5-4 TGTGCCAGCAGCTCCCCTAGCGGGAGGGTATTCGATGAGCAGTTCTTC CASSSPSGRVFDEQFF
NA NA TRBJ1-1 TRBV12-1 TGTGCCAGCAGCCTCAGGACAGGGGGGAACACTGAAGCTTTCTTT CASSLRTGGNTEAFF
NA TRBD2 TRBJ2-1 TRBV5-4 TGTGCCAGCAGCTTGGCGTCTTCCCTAGCGGGTAATGAGCAGTTCTTC CASSLASSLAGNEQFF
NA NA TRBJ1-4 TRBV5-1 TGCGCCAGCAGGGAAGGGGCTGGGGAAAAACTGTTTTTT CASREGAGEKLFF
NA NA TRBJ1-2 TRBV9 TGTGCCAGCAGCAGCGCGGGGGGTGGCTACACCTTC CASSSAGGGYTF
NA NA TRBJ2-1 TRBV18 TGTGCCAGCTCACCACTGAGGGATGAGCAGTTCTTC CASSPLRDEQFF
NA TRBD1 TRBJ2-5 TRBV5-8 TGTGCCAGCAGCAAGGGTGAGGGGACAGCACAAGAGACCCAGTACTTC CASSKGEGTAQETQYF
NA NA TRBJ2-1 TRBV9 TGTGCCAGCAGCGGGCCCGACAATGAGCAGTTCTTC CASSGPDNEQFF